This T cell receptor (beta chain) was found in a study of precursors of human CD4 cytotoxic T cells (dated by TCRdb to the late 2010s). Turning to the overall study: CD4+ memory subsets from more than twelve donors in total were covered by the bulk TCR-seq analysis. TCR-seq analysis of 12 to 15 donors yielded TCRalpha and TCRbeta chain sequences (table S7). Beyond this particular receptor, the publication reports: Compared with TCM and TEM subsets, the IL-7Rhigh and IL-7R- TEMRA subsets had more restricted TCR repertoires, with lower diversity and more expanded clonotypes. The limitation that the direction of differentiation between precursor and effector cells cannot be definitively established by a human observational design was noted by the authors. Expanded effector clonotypes made up a larger fraction of IL-7Rhigh TEMRA clonotypes than of TEM or TCM clonotypes. Only about 95% of the 14 donors were included in some bulk TCR-seq comparisons, suggesting that not every subset was available for every donor.

This clonotype is termed large (0.1 to 1%). Its specific antigen is unknown. No base quality information exists; no much larger clone differs at one position. The germline V gene yields MDHEN for CDR1 and SYDVKM for CDR2. Counted from cysteine to phenylalanine, this CDR3 has 21 amino acids. Only the CDR3 portion is preserved as DNA: 63 bases, with reading frame beginning at the first base. V is reduced by 3 bases and J by 0 bases, leaving a spacing of 28 bases between them. To test for a precursor-effector relationship among CD4 cytotoxic T cells, four sorted CD4+ memory subsets (TCM, TEM, IL-7Rhigh TEMRA, IL-7R- TEMRA) underwent bulk UMI-based TCR sequencing. The cells came from peripheral blood mononuclear cells that had been isolated from human blood. The sequencing machine was an Illumina MiSeq. As for the original processing: To quantify repertoire diversity, the Shannon-Wiener index was calculated using VDJtools. Expanded TCRbeta clonotypes were defined as those with a clonotype frequency of at least 3. TCRdb redid the processing of the public reads, applying fastp at Q25 and MiXCR, and retained in-frame beta chains. CDR3 protein duplicates are merged, each entry listing the most common genes and DNA. TCRdb's processing, not the study's, gives the V and J calls here. The sample has 250 to 350 distinct CDR3 sequences on record, around 27% of them singletons. Clones ranked in the top ten supply approximately 50% of the sample.

This TCR was recovered from a human donor in good health. The V and J segments used are TRBV28 and TRBJ2-3; the D gene is unclear. Material for sequencing was memory CD4+ T cells from blood (PBMCs). DNA sequence: TGTGCCAGCAGTTTTGGTCGGTGGCTTGGACGGAATATTACGAGCACAGATACGCAGTATTTT. The resulting protein is CASSFGRWLGRNITSTDTQYF.